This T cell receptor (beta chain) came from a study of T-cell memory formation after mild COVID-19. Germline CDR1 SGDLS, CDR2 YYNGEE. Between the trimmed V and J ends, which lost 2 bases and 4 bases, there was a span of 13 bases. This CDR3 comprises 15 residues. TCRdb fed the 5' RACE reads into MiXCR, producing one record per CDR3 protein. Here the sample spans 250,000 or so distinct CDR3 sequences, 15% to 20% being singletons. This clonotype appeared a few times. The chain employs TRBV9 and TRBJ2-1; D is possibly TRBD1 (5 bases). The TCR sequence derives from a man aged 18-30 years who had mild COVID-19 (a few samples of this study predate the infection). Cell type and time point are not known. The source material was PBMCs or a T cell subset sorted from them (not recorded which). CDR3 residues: CASSVVGAGYNEQFF. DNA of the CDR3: TGTGCCAGCAGCGTCGTAGGGGCAGGGTACAATGAGCAGTTCTTC.